These T cell receptor beta chains were read from a single sample in a study of cytomegalovirus exposure and HLA in healthy donors. Clones were sequenced by immunoSEQ multiplex PCR, and TCRdb holds only the in-frame ones, with some missing. Counted here are over 100,000 clones, roughly 80% occurring once; the ten biggest clones make up around 3.3%. Specimen: PBMCs. These receptor sequences come from a woman aged 25 to 39 in good health and CMV-seropositive. Each CDR3 is given with its conserved first and last residue. D genes are given only for firm matches. Part of the rows lack a size; the others show once, few, many or a class for expanded clones.

v_call: TRBV18; j_call: TRBJ1-1; clone_size: -; d_call: -; cdr3_nt: TGTGCCAGCTCACGAGGGTCCAACACTGAAGCTTTCTTT; cdr3_aa: CASSRGSNTEAFF
v_call: TRBV5-1; j_call: TRBJ2-1; clone_size: -; d_call: -; cdr3_nt: TGCGCCAGCAGCTCCCAACCGGGACTTTACAATGAGCAGTTCTTC; cdr3_aa: CASSSQPGLYNEQFF
v_call: TRBV2; j_call: TRBJ2-3; clone_size: -; d_call: TRBD2; cdr3_nt: TGTGCCAGCAGTGCTACTAGCGGGGGGAGGACAGATACGCAGTATTTT; cdr3_aa: CASSATSGGRTDTQYF
v_call: TRBV15; j_call: TRBJ2-3; clone_size: -; d_call: -; cdr3_nt: TGTGCCACCAGCAGAAGCCCGGACTTCTCCACAGATACGCAGTATTTT; cdr3_aa: CATSRSPDFSTDTQYF
v_call: TRBV5-8; j_call: TRBJ2-6; clone_size: -; d_call: TRBD1; cdr3_nt: TGTGCCAGCAGCACCACAGGGGACGCCAACGTCCTGACTTTC; cdr3_aa: CASSTTGDANVLTF
v_call: TRBV4-3; j_call: TRBJ2-3; clone_size: -; d_call: -; cdr3_nt: TGCGCCAGCAGCCAACAGTGGGGGCGGAGCACAGATACGCAGTATTTT; cdr3_aa: CASSQQWGRSTDTQYF
v_call: TRBV4-3; j_call: TRBJ1-3; clone_size: -; d_call: TRBD1; cdr3_nt: TGCGCCAGCACCCCTTCGACAGGGCAGGCTGGAAACACCATATATTTT; cdr3_aa: CASTPSTGQAGNTIYF
v_call: TRBV7-2; j_call: TRBJ2-3; clone_size: -; d_call: -; cdr3_nt: TGTGCCAGCAGCTTAGCCAGGACGAGGAGGAGGACAGATACGCAGTATTTT; cdr3_aa: CASSLARTRRRTDTQYF
v_call: TRBV30; j_call: TRBJ1-6; clone_size: -; d_call: TRBD1; cdr3_nt: TGTGCCTGGAGTGTTCGGGACAGTGGGAATTCACCCCTCCACTTT; cdr3_aa: CAWSVRDSGNSPLHF
v_call: TRBV4-1; j_call: TRBJ1-4; clone_size: -; d_call: -; cdr3_nt: TGCGCCAGCAGCCAAGCCCCCCGGGGGGATTATGCTGAAAAACTGTTTTTT; cdr3_aa: CASSQAPRGDYAEKLFF
v_call: TRBV7-9; j_call: TRBJ2-6; clone_size: -; d_call: -; cdr3_nt: TGTTCCAGCAGCTTGAGGCCCTCTGGGGCCAACGTCCTGACTTTC; cdr3_aa: CSSSLRPSGANVLTF
v_call: TRBV7-2; j_call: TRBJ2-7; clone_size: -; d_call: TRBD1; cdr3_nt: TGTGCCAGCAGCAGGGACAGGGGAGGGGAGCAGTACTTC; cdr3_aa: CASSRDRGGEQYF
v_call: TRBV7-2; j_call: TRBJ2-7; clone_size: -; d_call: TRBD2; cdr3_nt: TGTGCCAGCACCTCTAGCGGGGGGGTCGGAGAGCAGTACTTC; cdr3_aa: CASTSSGGVGEQYF
v_call: TRBV2; j_call: TRBJ1-2; clone_size: -; d_call: -; cdr3_nt: TGTGCCAGCAGACAGACCCCCCCTTTTGGTGGCTACACCTTC; cdr3_aa: CASRQTPPFGGYTF
v_call: TRBV25-1; j_call: TRBJ1-5; clone_size: -; d_call: -; cdr3_nt: TGTGCCAGCAGTGTCACCTTCCGGCTACGAGGGAGCAATCAGCCCCAGCATTTT; cdr3_aa: CASSVTFRLRGSNQPQHF
v_call: TRBV19; j_call: TRBJ2-1; clone_size: -; d_call: -; cdr3_nt: TGTGCCAGTAGTACCTTTCAGGGCTCCTACAATGAGCAGTTCTTC; cdr3_aa: CASSTFQGSYNEQFF
v_call: TRBV18; j_call: TRBJ2-5; clone_size: -; d_call: -; cdr3_nt: TGTGCCAGCTCGCGGGACAGACAAGAGACCCAGTACTTC; cdr3_aa: CASSRDRQETQYF
v_call: TRBV4-2; j_call: TRBJ2-2; clone_size: -; d_call: TRBD2; cdr3_nt: TGTGCCAGCAGCCAAGATACGGGGGGCGGGGAGCTGTTTTTT; cdr3_aa: CASSQDTGGGELFF
v_call: TRBV4-3; j_call: TRBJ1-2; clone_size: -; d_call: TRBD1; cdr3_nt: TGCGCCAGCAGCCGACAGGGGGCCTATGGCTACACCTTC; cdr3_aa: CASSRQGAYGYTF
v_call: TRBV7-2; j_call: TRBJ1-2; clone_size: few; d_call: -; cdr3_nt: TGTGCCAGCAGCTTAGGGGGCGAAATCTATGGCTACACCTTC; cdr3_aa: CASSLGGEIYGYTF
v_call: TRBV2; j_call: TRBJ1-2; clone_size: few; d_call: TRBD1; cdr3_nt: TGTGCCAGCAGGTCAACAGGGGACTATGGCTACACCTTC; cdr3_aa: CASRSTGDYGYTF
v_call: TRBV28; j_call: TRBJ2-4; clone_size: -; d_call: TRBD1; cdr3_nt: TGTGCCAGCAGTCCAAGACAGGGAACCGAAAAAAACATTCAGTACTTC; cdr3_aa: CASSPRQGTEKNIQYF
v_call: TRBV5-1; j_call: TRBJ1-4; clone_size: -; d_call: TRBD1; cdr3_nt: TGCGCCAGCAGCGTGGGACAGCCTGAAAAACTGTTTTTT; cdr3_aa: CASSVGQPEKLFF
v_call: TRBV19; j_call: TRBJ1-2; clone_size: -; d_call: TRBD1; cdr3_nt: TGTGCCAGTAGTCACACGACAGGGATCTATGGCTACACCTTC; cdr3_aa: CASSHTTGIYGYTF
v_call: TRBV9; j_call: TRBJ2-3; clone_size: -; d_call: TRBD2; cdr3_nt: TGTGCCAGCAGCGTATTCGGGGGGGCCGGCGCAGATACGCAGTATTTT; cdr3_aa: CASSVFGGAGADTQYF
v_call: TRBV7-2; j_call: TRBJ2-5; clone_size: -; d_call: -; cdr3_nt: TGTGCCAGCAGCTTAGTGATGGGCGAGACCCAGTACTTC; cdr3_aa: CASSLVMGETQYF
v_call: TRBV4-1; j_call: TRBJ2-6; clone_size: -; d_call: -; cdr3_nt: TGCGCCAGCAGCCAAGATTGGACAGTAAGCGTCCTGACTTTC; cdr3_aa: CASSQDWTVSVLTF
v_call: TRBV4-3; j_call: TRBJ2-6; clone_size: -; d_call: TRBD1; cdr3_nt: TGCGCCAGCAGCCACGCGTGGATCAAGGACAGGGGGCGTCCCGGGGCCAACGTCCTGACTTTC; cdr3_aa: CASSHAWIKDRGRPGANVLTF
v_call: TRBV29-1; j_call: TRBJ2-3; clone_size: -; d_call: TRBD2; cdr3_nt: TGCAGCGTTGTTTGGGCTAGCGGGGTGGACGATACGCAGTATTTT; cdr3_aa: CSVVWASGVDDTQYF